This TCR beta chain is drawn from a study of glioma-infiltrating T cells. Using RNA template, CDR3s of TCR alpha and beta were amplified with iRepertoire arm-PCR. Input was about 100-450 ng of tissue mRNA or PBMC total RNA. TCRdb re-called the multiplex PCR reads with MiXCR, one entry per CDR3 protein. The table has roughly 120,000 distinct CDR3 sequences, less than 30% seen once. Study observations and caveats: Above-expected tissue-blood divergence occurred in all gliomas, most in low-grade ones.

Comment on this clonotype: Its antigen is undetermined.

The length of the CDR3 is 13 residues. Germline CDR1 ENHRY, CDR2 SYGVKD. The germline V and J ends were trimmed by 7 bases and 5 bases, with 9 bases remaining between them. The receptor was isolated from a human donor with low-grade glioma or glioblastoma, undergoing nonglioma brain surgery, or in good health (not recorded which). The rearrangement joins TRBV10-3 to TRBJ1-6, with a weak D call TRBD1 (6 bases). Specimen: glioma tissue, nonneoplastic brain tissue, or PBMCs (not recorded which). The CDR3 is CAITRTDNSPLHF. The DNA of the CDR3 is TGTGCCATCACCAGGACAGATAATTCACCCCTCCACTTT.